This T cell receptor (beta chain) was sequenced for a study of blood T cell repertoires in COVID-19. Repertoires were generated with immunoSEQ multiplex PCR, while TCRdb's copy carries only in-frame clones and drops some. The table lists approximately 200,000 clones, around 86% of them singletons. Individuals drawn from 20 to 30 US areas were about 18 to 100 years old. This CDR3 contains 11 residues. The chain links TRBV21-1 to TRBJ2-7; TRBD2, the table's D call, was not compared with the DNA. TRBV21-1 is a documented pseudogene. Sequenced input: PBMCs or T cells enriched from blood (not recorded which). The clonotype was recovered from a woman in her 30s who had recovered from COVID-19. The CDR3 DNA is TGTGCCAGCAGCCCCCGCGGCGAGCAGTACTTC. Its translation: CASSPRGEQYF.